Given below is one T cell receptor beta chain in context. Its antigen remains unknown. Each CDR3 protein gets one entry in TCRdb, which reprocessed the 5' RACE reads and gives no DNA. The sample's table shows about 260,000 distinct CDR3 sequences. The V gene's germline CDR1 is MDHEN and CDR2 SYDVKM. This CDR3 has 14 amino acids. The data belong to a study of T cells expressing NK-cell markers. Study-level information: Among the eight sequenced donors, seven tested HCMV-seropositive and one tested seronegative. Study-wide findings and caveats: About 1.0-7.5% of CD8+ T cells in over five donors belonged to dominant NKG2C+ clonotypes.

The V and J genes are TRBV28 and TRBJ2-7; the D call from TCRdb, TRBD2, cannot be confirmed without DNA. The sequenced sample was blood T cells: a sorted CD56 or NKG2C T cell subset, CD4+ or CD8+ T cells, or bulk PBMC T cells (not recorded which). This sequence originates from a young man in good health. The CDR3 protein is CASSLPGLIYEQYF.